The 12 T cell receptor beta chains in this list originate from one sample, sequenced in a study of CXCR3-negative and CXCR3-positive naive CD8 T cells. UMI-tagged TRB cDNA libraries were built via 5' RACE. Each CDR3 protein gets one entry in TCRdb, which reprocessed the 5' RACE reads and gives no DNA. The sample spans approximately 40,000 distinct CDR3 sequences; the ten largest clones claim roughly 15%. Input material: memory CD8+ T cells from blood. Receptors were obtained from a human donor in good health. Some clones in this sample may be carry-over from other donors' samples.

The chain combines TRBV18 with TRBJ2-7; the D call of TRBD2 rests on TCRdb alone, since no DNA is present to check it. The V gene's germline CDR1 is KGHSH and CDR2 LQKENI. This CDR3 is 17 amino acids long. The CDR3 sequence is CASSPPGGAQGEYEQYF.

The chain links TRBV7-9 to TRBJ2-5. The length of the CDR3 is 13 residues. From germline, CDR1 is SEHNR and CDR2 FQNEAQ (reference sequence). The CDR3 reads CASSPQLAETQYF.

The genes are TRBV7-2 and TRBJ2-3; TCRdb names TRBD1, which stays unverified in the absence of DNA. Germline assignment: CDR1 SGHTA and CDR2 FQGNSA. The CDR3 runs 18 residues. This CDR3 reads CASSPGQGAHDVADTQYF. The full variable domain, in which reference TRBV7-2 and TRBJ2-3 provide the parts outside the CDR3, is GAGVSQSPSNKVTEKGKDVELRCDPISGHTALYWYRQSLGQGLEFLIYFQGNSAPDKSGLPSDRFSAERTGGSVSTLTIQRTQQEDSAVYLCASSPGQGAHDVADTQYFGPGTRLTVL.

This sequence joins TRBV4-1 and TRBJ2-3; TCRdb's D call, TRBD1, is unchecked because there is no DNA. Germline CDR1 MGHRA, CDR2 YSYEKL. CDR3 size: 16 residues. The CDR3 is CASTGFLQGFADTQYF.

The chain combines TRBV12-3 or TRBV12-4 with TRBJ1-2; as DNA is missing, the TRBD1 call by TCRdb cannot be tested. The CDR3 is 16 amino acids. The CDR3 is CASSPAGTSASYGYTF.

This chain links TRBV28 with TRBJ2-7; without DNA, the TCRdb call of TRBD2 cannot be checked. The CDR3 extends over 14 amino acids. Germline V gives CDR1 MDHEN, CDR2 SYDVKM. CDR3 sequence: CASTLQGGSYEQYF. The variable domain in full, with the rest retrieved from reference TRBV28 and TRBJ2-7, is DVKVTQSSRYLVKRTGEKVFLECVQDMDHENMFWYRQDPGLGLRLIYFSYDVKMKEKGDIPEGYSVSREKKERFSLILESASTNQTSMYLCASTLQGGSYEQYFGPGTRLTVT.

The genes are TRBV6-5 and TRBJ2-3; TCRdb proposes TRBD1, but this gene call is untestable without DNA. The germline CDR1 and CDR2 sequences are MNHEY and SVGAGI. This CDR3 has 18 residues. Here the CDR3 reads CASSYSGNRGISTDTQYF.

The chain employs TRBV6-6 and TRBJ1-2. The CDR3 runs to 11 residues. The V gene's germline CDR1 is MNHNY and CDR2 SVGAGI (reference sequence). CDR3 amino acids: CASSQDGGYTF.

The chain has TRBV28 and TRBJ2-3; TCRdb selects TRBD1, and the lack of DNA leaves this call unchecked. The germline gives CDR1 MDHEN, CDR2 SYDVKM. The CDR3 covers 15 residues. CDR3 loop: CASSSNRVITDTQYF.

Considering frequency, this clonotype is medium-sized (0.01 to 0.1%). The rearrangement uses TRBV24-1 and TRBJ2-5; no DNA is available, so the TRBD1 call from TCRdb remains unchecked. CDR3 length equals 18 residues. Germline V gives CDR1 KGHDR, CDR2 SFDVKD. The CDR3 region is CATSDSLGDRGDQETQYF.

The V call is TRBV20-1, the J call TRBJ1-5. Per germline, CDR1 DFQATT and CDR2 SNEGSKA (reference sequence). The CDR3 is 15 residues long. CDR3 residues: CSAREREEGNQPQHF.

This chain connects TRBV15 to TRBJ2-2. The CDR3 sequence is 13 residues long. Germline lookup yields CDR1 LNHNV and CDR2 YYDKDF (reference sequence). This CDR3 is CATSREFAGELFF. The full variable domain, in which reference TRBV15 and TRBJ2-2 provide the parts outside the CDR3, is DAMVIQNPRYQVTQFGKPVTLSCSQTLNHNVMYWYQQKSSQAPKLLFHYYDKDFNNEADTPDNFQSRRPNTSFCFLDIRSPGLGDTAMYLCATSREFAGELFFGEGSRLTVL.